Sequencing of this T cell receptor beta chain was carried out in a study of shared clonotypes between healthy human individuals. Naive CD8 cells, CD45RO-negative and positively selected for CCR7, excluded terminally differentiated effector memory CD45RA+ cells. The healthy adult donors were HIV-negative and reported no recent acute infections or vaccinations. CDR3 size: 13 residues. V was cut by 3 bases and J by 7 bases, with 10 bases left in between. The germline V gene has CDR1 SGDLS and CDR2 YYNGEE. Measured with immunoSEQ multiplex PCR; TCRdb has only the in-frame clones, and not every one. The table has about 1,800,000 clones, approximately 94% seen once.

V is TRBV9 and J is TRBJ1-4; D perhaps matches TRBD1 (5 bases). This sequence was found in a man between 18 and 29 years old in good health. Sequencing used naive CD8+ T cells sorted from blood. In nucleotides, the CDR3 is TGTGCCAGCAGCGCCTGGGGCGGTGAAAAACTGTTTTTT. Its protein is CASSAWGGEKLFF.